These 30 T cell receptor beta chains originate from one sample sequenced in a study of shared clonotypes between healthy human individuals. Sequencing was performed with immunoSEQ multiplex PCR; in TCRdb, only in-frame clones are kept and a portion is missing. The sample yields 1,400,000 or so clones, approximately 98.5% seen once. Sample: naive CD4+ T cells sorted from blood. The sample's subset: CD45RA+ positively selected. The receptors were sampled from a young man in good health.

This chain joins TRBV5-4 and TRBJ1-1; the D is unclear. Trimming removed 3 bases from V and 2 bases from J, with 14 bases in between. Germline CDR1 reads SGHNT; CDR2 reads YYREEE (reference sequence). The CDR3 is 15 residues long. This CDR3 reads CASSSSRTPNTEAFF. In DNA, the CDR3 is TGTGCCAGCAGCTCCAGTCGGACCCCTAACACTGAAGCTTTCTTT. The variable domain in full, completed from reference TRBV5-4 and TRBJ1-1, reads ETGVTQSPTHLIKTRGQQVTLRCSSQSGHNTVSWYQQALGQGPQFIFQYYREEENGRGNFPPRFSGLQFPNYSSELNVNALELDDSALYLCASSSSRTPNTEAFFGQGTRLTVV.

The DNA for the CDR3 is TGTGCCAGCAGTCCTAGAGGGACGGTACCTATGAACACTGAAGCTTTCTTT. Translating it yields CASSPRGTVPMNTEAFF. J is TRBJ1-1 and V is TRBV27; perhaps TRBD1 as D (5 bases). V was trimmed by 5 bases and J by 0 bases, leaving 19 bases between them. This CDR3 has 17 residues. CDR1 is MNHEY and CDR2 is SMNVEV in the germline V gene (reference sequence).

This CDR3 is CASSSDTGSFIYEQYF. The DNA of the CDR3 is TGTGCCAGCAGCTCCGATACAGGTTCGTTCATCTACGAGCAGTACTTC. This chain joins TRBV5-4 and TRBJ2-7, with D possibly matching TRBD1 (5 bases). This CDR3 region has 16 residues. The V end was cut by 3 bases, the J end by 3 bases, with 19 bases between. CDR1 and CDR2 (germline): SGHNT, YYREEE (reference sequence).

The CDR3: CASIEPRTDTQYF. The CDR3 nucleotides read TGCGCCAGCATCGAACCGCGCACAGATACGCAGTATTTT. V and J are TRBV10-2 and TRBJ2-3, with D unresolved. CDR1 and CDR2 from the germline V gene are WSHSY and SAAADI. The CDR3 extends over 13 amino acids. Between the trimmed V and J ends, which lost 7 bases and 1 base, there was a span of 9 bases.

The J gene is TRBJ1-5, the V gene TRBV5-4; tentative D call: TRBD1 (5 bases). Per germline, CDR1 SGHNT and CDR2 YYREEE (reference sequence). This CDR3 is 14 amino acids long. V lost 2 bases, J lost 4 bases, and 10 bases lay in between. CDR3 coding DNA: TGTGCCAGCAGCTTCGCAGGGATGAATCAGCCCCAGCATTTT. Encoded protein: CASSFAGMNQPQHF.

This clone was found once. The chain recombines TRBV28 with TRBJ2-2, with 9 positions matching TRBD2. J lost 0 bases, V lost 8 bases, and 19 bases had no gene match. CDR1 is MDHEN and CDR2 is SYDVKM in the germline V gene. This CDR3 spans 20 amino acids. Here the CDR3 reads CASLDRYGKAGGTNTGELFF. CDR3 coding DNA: TGTGCCAGCCTTGACCGATATGGAAAAGCGGGAGGAACGAACACCGGGGAGCTGTTTTTT.

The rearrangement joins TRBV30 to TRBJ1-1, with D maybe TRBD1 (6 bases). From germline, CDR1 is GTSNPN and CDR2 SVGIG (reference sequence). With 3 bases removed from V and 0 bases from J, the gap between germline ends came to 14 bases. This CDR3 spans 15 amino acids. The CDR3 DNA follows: TGTGCCTGGAGGGCCCCACAGGGCTTGAACACTGAAGCTTTCTTT. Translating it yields CAWRAPQGLNTEAFF.

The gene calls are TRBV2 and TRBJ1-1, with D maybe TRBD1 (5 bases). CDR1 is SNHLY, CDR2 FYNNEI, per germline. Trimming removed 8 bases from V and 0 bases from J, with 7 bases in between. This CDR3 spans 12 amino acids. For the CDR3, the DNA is TGTGCCAGCGGGGCTTTGAACACTGAAGCTTTCTTT. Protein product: CASGALNTEAFF.

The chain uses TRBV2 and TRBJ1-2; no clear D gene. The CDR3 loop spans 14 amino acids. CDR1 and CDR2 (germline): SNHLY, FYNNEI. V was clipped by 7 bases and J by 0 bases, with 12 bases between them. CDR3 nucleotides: TGTGCCAGCATCCAGGACCAAGCTAACTATGGCTACACCTTC. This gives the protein CASIQDQANYGYTF. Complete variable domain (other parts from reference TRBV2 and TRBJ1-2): EPEVTQTPSHQVTQMGQEVILRCVPISNHLYFYWYRQILGQKVEFLVSFYNNEISEKSEIFDDQFSVERPDGSNFTLKIRSTKLEDSAMYFCASIQDQANYGYTFGSGTRLTVV.

For the CDR3, the DNA is TGTGCCTGGGTACGGACAGGGCACAACACCGGGGAGCTGTTTTTT. Residues: CAWVRTGHNTGELFF. This rearrangement joins TRBV30 to TRBJ2-2; 8 nucleotides line up with TRBD1. After removal of 5 bases from V and 2 bases from J, the junction contained 7 bases not matched to a gene. The CDR3 is 15 residues long. Germline lookup yields CDR1 GTSNPN and CDR2 SVGIG (reference sequence).

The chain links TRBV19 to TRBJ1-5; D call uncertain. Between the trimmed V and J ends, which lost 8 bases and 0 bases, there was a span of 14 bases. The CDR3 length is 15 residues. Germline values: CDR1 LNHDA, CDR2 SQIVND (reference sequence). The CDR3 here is CASALRGYSNQPQHF. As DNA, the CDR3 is TGTGCCAGTGCACTGCGGGGATATAGCAATCAGCCCCAGCATTTT.

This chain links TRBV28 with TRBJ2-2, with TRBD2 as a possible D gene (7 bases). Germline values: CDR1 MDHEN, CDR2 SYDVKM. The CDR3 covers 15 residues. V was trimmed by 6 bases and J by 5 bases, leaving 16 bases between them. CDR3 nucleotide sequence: TGTGCCAGCAGAGTCTCGGGGGGCGCAACCGGGGAGCTGTTTTTT. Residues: CASRVSGGATGELFF.

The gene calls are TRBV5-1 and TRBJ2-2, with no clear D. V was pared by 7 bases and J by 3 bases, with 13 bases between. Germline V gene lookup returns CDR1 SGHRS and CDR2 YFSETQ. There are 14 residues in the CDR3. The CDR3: CASRQDPDTGELFF. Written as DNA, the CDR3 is TGCGCCAGCCGGCAGGACCCGGACACCGGGGAGCTGTTTTTT.

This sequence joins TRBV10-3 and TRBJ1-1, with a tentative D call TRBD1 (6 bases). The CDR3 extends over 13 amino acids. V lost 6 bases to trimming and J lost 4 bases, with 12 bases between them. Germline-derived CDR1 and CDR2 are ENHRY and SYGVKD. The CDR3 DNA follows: TGTGCCATCAGCAAGGGGGAGGGCACTGAAGCTTTCTTT. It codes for CAISKGEGTEAFF.

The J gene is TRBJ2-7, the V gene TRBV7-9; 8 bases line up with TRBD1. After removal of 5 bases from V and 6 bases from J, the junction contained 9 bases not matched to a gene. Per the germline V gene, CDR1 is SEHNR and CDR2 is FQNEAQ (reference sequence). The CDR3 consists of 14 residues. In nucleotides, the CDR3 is TGTGCCAGCAGCAGGACAGGGTCGATTGGCGAGCAGTACTTC. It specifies CASSRTGSIGEQYF.

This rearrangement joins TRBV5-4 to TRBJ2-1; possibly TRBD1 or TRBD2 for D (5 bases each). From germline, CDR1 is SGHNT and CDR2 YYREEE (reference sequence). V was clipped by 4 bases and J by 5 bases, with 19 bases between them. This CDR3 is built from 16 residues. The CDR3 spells CASSERPGFGNNEQFF. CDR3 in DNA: TGTGCCAGCAGCGAGCGGCCAGGGTTCGGGAACAATGAGCAGTTCTTC.

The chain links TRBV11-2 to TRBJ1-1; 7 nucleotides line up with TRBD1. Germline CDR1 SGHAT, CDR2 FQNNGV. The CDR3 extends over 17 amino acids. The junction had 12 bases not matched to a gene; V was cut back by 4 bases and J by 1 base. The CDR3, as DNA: TGTGCCAGCAGCTCGAATACAGGGGCGCTAAAGAACACTGAAGCTTTCTTT. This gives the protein CASSSNTGALKNTEAFF.

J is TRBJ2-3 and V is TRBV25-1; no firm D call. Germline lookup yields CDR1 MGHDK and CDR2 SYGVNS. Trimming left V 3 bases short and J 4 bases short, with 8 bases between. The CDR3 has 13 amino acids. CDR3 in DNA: TGTGCCAGCAGTGACATTGACTCAGATACGCAGTATTTT. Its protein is CASSDIDSDTQYF.

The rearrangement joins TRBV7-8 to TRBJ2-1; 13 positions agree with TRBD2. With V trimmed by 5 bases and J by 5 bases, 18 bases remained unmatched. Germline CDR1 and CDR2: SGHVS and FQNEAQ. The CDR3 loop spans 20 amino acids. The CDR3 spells CASSPELPRTSGSKNNEQFF. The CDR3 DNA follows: TGTGCCAGCAGCCCCGAATTACCTAGGACTAGCGGGAGTAAAAACAATGAGCAGTTCTTC.

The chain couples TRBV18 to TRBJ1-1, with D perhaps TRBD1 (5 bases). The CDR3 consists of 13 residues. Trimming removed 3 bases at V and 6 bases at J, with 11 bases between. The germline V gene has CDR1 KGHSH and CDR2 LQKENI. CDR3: CASSPGPTPEAFF. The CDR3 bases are TGTGCCAGCTCACCGGGACCAACCCCTGAAGCTTTCTTT.

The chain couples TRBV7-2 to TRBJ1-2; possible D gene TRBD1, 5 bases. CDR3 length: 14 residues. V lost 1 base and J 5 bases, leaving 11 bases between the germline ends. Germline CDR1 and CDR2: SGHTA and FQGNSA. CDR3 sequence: CASSLDGGIYGYTF. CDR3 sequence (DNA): TGTGCCAGCAGCTTAGATGGGGGGATATATGGCTACACCTTC. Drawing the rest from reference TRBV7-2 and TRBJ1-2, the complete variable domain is GAGVSQSPSNKVTEKGKDVELRCDPISGHTALYWYRQSLGQGLEFLIYFQGNSAPDKSGLPSDRFSAERTGGSVSTLTIQRTQQEDSAVYLCASSLDGGIYGYTFGSGTRLTVV.

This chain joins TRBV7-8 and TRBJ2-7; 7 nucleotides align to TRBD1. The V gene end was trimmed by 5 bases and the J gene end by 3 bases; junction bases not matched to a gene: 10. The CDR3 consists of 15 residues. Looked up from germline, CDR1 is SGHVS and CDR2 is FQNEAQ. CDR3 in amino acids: CASSGIPGQNYEQYF. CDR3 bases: TGTGCCAGCAGCGGGATACCGGGACAGAACTACGAGCAGTACTTC.

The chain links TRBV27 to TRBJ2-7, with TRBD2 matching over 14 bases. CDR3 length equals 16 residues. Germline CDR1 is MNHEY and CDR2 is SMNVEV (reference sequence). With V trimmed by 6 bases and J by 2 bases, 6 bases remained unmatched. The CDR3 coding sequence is TGTGCCAGCAGGCAATCGGGACTAGCGGGAGCCTACGAGCAGTACTTC. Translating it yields CASRQSGLAGAYEQYF.

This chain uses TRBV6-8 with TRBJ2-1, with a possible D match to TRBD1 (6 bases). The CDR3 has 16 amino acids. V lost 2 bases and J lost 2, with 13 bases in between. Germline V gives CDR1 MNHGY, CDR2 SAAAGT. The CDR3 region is CASSYPPRTAYNEQFF. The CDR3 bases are TGTGCCAGCAGTTACCCACCTCGGACAGCCTACAATGAGCAGTTCTTC.

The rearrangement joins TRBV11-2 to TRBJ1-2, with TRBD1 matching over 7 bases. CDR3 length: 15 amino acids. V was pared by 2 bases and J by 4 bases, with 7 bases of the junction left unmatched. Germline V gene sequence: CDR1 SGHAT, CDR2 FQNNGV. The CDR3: CASSLFEGAFYGYTF. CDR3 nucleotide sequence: TGTGCCAGCAGCTTATTTGAGGGGGCATTCTATGGCTACACCTTC. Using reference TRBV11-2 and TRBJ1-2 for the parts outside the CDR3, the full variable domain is EAGVAQSPRYKIIEKRQSVAFWCNPISGHATLYWYQQILGQGPKLLIQFQNNGVVDDSQLPKDRFSAERLKGVDSTLKIQPAKLEDSAVYLCASSLFEGAFYGYTFGSGTRLTVV.

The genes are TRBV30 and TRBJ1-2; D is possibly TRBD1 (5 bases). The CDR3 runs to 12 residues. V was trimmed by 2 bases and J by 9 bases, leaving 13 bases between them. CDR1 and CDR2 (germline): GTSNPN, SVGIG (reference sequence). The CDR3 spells CAWSRRGSSYTF. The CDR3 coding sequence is TGTGCCTGGAGTCGGAGGGGTAGCAGCTACACCTTC.

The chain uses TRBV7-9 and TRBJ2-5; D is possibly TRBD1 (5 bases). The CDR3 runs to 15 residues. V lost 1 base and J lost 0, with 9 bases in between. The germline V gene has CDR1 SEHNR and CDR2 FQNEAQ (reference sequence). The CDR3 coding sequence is TGTGCCAGCAGCTTAGGGGGCTTAGACCAAGAGACCCAGTACTTC. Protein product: CASSLGGLDQETQYF.

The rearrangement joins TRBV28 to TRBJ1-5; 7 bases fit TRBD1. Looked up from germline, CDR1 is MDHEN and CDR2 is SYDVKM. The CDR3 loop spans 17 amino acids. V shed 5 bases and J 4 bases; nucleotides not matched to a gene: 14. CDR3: CASSANTFLQGNQPQHF. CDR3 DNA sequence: TGTGCCAGCAGTGCCAATACTTTCTTACAGGGGAATCAGCCCCAGCATTTT.

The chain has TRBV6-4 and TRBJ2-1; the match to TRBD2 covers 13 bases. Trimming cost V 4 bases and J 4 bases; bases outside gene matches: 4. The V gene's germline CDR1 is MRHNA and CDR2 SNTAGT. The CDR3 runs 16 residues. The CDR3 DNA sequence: TGTGCCAGCAGTGCGGGGACTAGCGGGACTTACAATGAGCAGTTCTTC. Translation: CASSAGTSGTYNEQFF.

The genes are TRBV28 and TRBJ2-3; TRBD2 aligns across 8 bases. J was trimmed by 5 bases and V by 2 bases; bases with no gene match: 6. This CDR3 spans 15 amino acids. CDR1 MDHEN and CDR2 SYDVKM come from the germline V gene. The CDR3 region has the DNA TGTGCCAGCAGTTTAGGCGGGAGGCGGGGAGATACGCAGTATTTT. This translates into CASSLGGRRGDTQYF.